Below are 17 T cell receptor beta chains sequenced from a single sample in a study of blood T cells in healthy people across ages. A J-beta primer mix and a sample-barcoded 5' primer were used in a second PCR of roughly 7 to 12 cycles. Each CDR3 protein gets one entry after TCRdb re-called the 5' RACE reads with MiXCR. Of roughly 1.6 million distinct CDR3 sequences in the sample, around 35% are singletons; the top ten hold 10% to 12%. The sequencing sample was made of blood. The receptors were sampled from a woman in her 30s in good health.

Turning to this clonotype: A much larger clone lies one base from this, so it may be a read error. The gene calls are TRBV29-1 and TRBJ2-7; D gene uncertain. CDR3 length equals 12 residues. Per the germline V gene, CDR1 is SQVTM and CDR2 is ANQGSEA. Deletions cut 4 bases from V and 5 bases from J, with 12 bases between. The CDR3 nucleotides read TGCAGCGTTGTGTCGCCCGGTAACGAGCAGTACTTC. Protein sequence: CSVVSPGNEQYF.

The table lists this clonotype with many counts. The CDR3 here is CASSSWTEEEQYF. The CDR3, as DNA: TGTGCCAGCAGCTCCTGGACAGAGGAAGAGCAGTACTTC. The gene calls are TRBV7-6 and TRBJ2-7; tentative D call: TRBD1 (6 bases). The CDR3 covers 13 residues. Germline-derived CDR1 and CDR2 are SGHVS and FNYEAQ. The V end lost 4 bases, the J end lost 7 bases, and 14 bases lay between the germline ends.

The V call is TRBV12-3 or TRBV12-4, the J call TRBJ1-2, with D unresolved. The CDR3 is 15 residues long. V lost 1 base, J lost 3 bases, and 12 bases lay in between. The CDR3 nucleotides read TGTGCCAGCAGTTTAGGCATGGGTTTCGACTATGGCTACACCTTC. This codes for CASSLGMGFDYGYTF.

The chain has TRBV4-1 and TRBJ2-4; D might be TRBD1 (6 bases). CDR1 and CDR2 from the germline V gene are MGHRA and YSYEKL. The CDR3 loop spans 14 amino acids. V was clipped by 6 bases and J by 5 bases, with 14 bases between them. The CDR3 here is CASRQGPGQNIQYF. In DNA, the CDR3 is TGCGCCAGCAGGCAGGGGCCGGGCCAAAACATTCAGTACTTC.

V and J are TRBV2 and TRBJ1-2; D might be TRBD1 (6 bases). This CDR3 comprises 14 residues. Trimming stripped 6 bases from V and 7 bases from J, with 18 bases between. Germline values: CDR1 SNHLY, CDR2 FYNNEI. CDR3: CASRFRDIGVGYTF. Here the CDR3 DNA reads TGTGCCAGCAGGTTCCGGGACATCGGGGTTGGCTACACCTTC.

V is TRBV7-9 and J is TRBJ1-2; 9 bases match TRBD1. The V and J ends lost 5 bases and 7 bases, in that order; junction bases with no gene match: 5. CDR1 and CDR2 from the germline V gene are SEHNR and FQNEAQ (reference sequence). The length of the CDR3 is 13 residues. This CDR3 reads CASSKPGQGGYTF. The CDR3 region has the DNA TGTGCCAGCAGCAAACCGGGACAGGGTGGCTACACCTTC.

This clonotype showed up many times. This sequence joins TRBV6-1 and TRBJ1-5, with 9 bases aligning to TRBD1. Germline CDR1 reads MNHNS; CDR2 reads SASEGT. The CDR3 consists of 17 residues. V was clipped by 4 bases and J by 1 base; unmatched bases: 8. CDR3 sequence reads: CASSAGQGLSSNQPQHF. The CDR3 DNA reads TGTGCCAGCAGTGCGGGACAGGGCCTGTCAAGCAATCAGCCCCAGCATTTT.

The chain links TRBV7-9 to TRBJ2-1; tentatively, D is TRBD1 or TRBD2 (5 bases each). The germline V and J ends were trimmed by 5 bases and 4 bases, with 15 bases remaining between them. Germline-derived CDR1 and CDR2 are SEHNR and FQNEAQ (reference sequence). This CDR3 region has 15 residues. For the CDR3, the DNA is TGTGCCAGCAGCAACATCCGGGACGGTTACAATGAGCAGTTCTTC. Its protein product is CASSNIRDGYNEQFF.

The CDR3 reads CASKSGPSYEQYF. Written as DNA, the CDR3 is TGTGCCAGCAAGAGCGGTCCTTCCTACGAGCAGTACTTC. The V call is TRBV6-5, the J call TRBJ2-7; D perhaps matches TRBD2 (5 bases). Trimming shortened V by 7 bases and J by 1 base, and 11 bases separated the two germline ends. The CDR3 is 13 amino acids. Per germline, CDR1 MNHEY and CDR2 SVGAGI.

This clonotype was seen at least ten times. The chain combines TRBV7-2 with TRBJ2-3; D possibly corresponds to TRBD1 (6 bases). The CDR3 is 15 residues long. Germline CDR1 SGHTA, CDR2 FQGNSA. V dropped 7 bases and J dropped 0 bases, with 14 bases sitting between them. DNA for the CDR3: TGTGCCAGCACCCCCGAGAGGGGGAGCACAGATACGCAGTATTTT. Amino acid sequence: CASTPERGSTDTQYF.

The chain joins TRBV24-1 to TRBJ2-7; 8 bases line up with TRBD1. The ends lost 4 bases at V and 3 bases at J; junction bases unmatched: 7. The CDR3 totals 15 residues. CDR1 is KGHDR and CDR2 is SFDVKD in the germline V gene. The CDR3 DNA sequence: TGTGCCACCAGTGACCCCCGGACAGGGCACTACGAGCAGTACTTC. Translated, it gives CATSDPRTGHYEQYF.

This clonotype has more than one count but fewer than ten. This chain uses TRBV28 with TRBJ2-5; D uncertain. Trimming removed 6 bases at V and 0 bases at J, with 14 bases between. Germline loops: CDR1 MDHEN, CDR2 SYDVKM. This CDR3 contains 15 residues. The CDR3 spells CASSPRLGNQETQYF. CDR3 DNA sequence: TGTGCCAGCAGCCCGAGATTGGGTAACCAAGAGACCCAGTACTTC. Supplemented by reference TRBV28 and TRBJ2-5, the full variable domain reads DVKVTQSSRYLVKRTGEKVFLECVQDMDHENMFWYRQDPGLGLRLIYFSYDVKMKEKGDIPEGYSVSREKKERFSLILESASTNQTSMYLCASSPRLGNQETQYFGPGTRLLVL.

The chain carries TRBV11-2 and TRBJ2-1, with D perhaps matching TRBD2 (6 bases). The CDR3 runs to 17 residues. Trimming removed 5 bases at V and 4 bases at J, with 21 bases between. Germline V gives CDR1 SGHAT, CDR2 FQNNGV. This CDR3 reads CASSEPLRGLSYNEQFF. DNA for the CDR3: TGTGCCAGCAGCGAACCCCTGCGGGGCCTTTCTTACAATGAGCAGTTCTTC.

V usage is TRBV25-1 and J usage is TRBJ2-1; D possibly uses TRBD1 or TRBD2 (5 bases each). Deletions cut 4 bases from V and 0 bases from J, with 16 bases between. CDR3 length: 17 residues. Germline-derived CDR1 and CDR2 are MGHDK and SYGVNS. The CDR3 coding sequence is TGTGCCAGCAGTGGCCCCCCGGGGCGTGCCTCCTACAATGAGCAGTTCTTC. It yields the protein CASSGPPGRASYNEQFF.

The chain carries TRBV16 and TRBJ1-1; TRBD1 matches at 10 bases. This CDR3 region has 15 residues. CDR1 is KGHSY, CDR2 FQNENV, per germline. The trim removed 4 bases at V and 4 bases at J, leaving 6 bases unmatched. Here the CDR3 DNA reads TGTGCCAGCAGCCCCTCTGGGACAGGGGTCACTGAAGCTTTCTTT. Translated: CASSPSGTGVTEAFF.

The chain uses TRBV27 and TRBJ2-5; 10 bases agree with TRBD2. This CDR3 has 15 amino acids. V was pared by 7 bases and J by 4 bases, with 9 bases of the junction left unmatched. Germline-derived CDR1 and CDR2 are MNHEY and SMNVEV (reference sequence). The DNA for the CDR3 is TGTGCCAGCACCTTAAGCGGGAGGGTCGGAGAGACCCAGTACTTC. It translates to CASTLSGRVGETQYF.

V and J are TRBV20-1 and TRBJ1-2; D gene ambiguous. V was clipped by 5 bases and J by 4 bases, with 23 bases between them. There are 16 residues in the CDR3. CDR1 and CDR2 (germline): DFQATT, SNEGSKA (reference sequence). The chain's CDR3 is CSAPSPWGSEGYGYTF. The CDR3 coding sequence is TGCAGTGCTCCATCCCCTTGGGGTTCGGAAGGCTATGGCTACACCTTC.